These 15 T cell receptor beta chains share one sample of origin, sequenced in a study of T cells after yellow fever vaccination. TCRdb re-called the 5' RACE reads with MiXCR, one entry per CDR3 protein. Counted here are hundreds of thousands of distinct CDR3 sequences, 9% to 15% occurring once; the ten biggest clones make up 15%. The sample in question was PBMCs, obtained on the day of the yellow fever booster vaccination. Receptor source: a man aged 25-45 years who received the YFV17D yellow fever vaccine.

This chain joins TRBV7-2 and TRBJ2-2; 8 bases map to TRBD1. The CDR3 totals 14 residues. V shed 6 bases and J 5 bases; nucleotides not matched to a gene: 5. Germline loops: CDR1 SGHTA, CDR2 FQGNSA. CDR3 residues: CASSPDRGTGELFF. The CDR3 DNA sequence: TGTGCCAGCAGTCCCGACAGGGGTACCGGGGAGCTGTTTTTT.

Only a few counts were recorded for this clonotype. The gene calls are TRBV6-5 and TRBJ2-3; 9 bases line up with TRBD2. Germline CDR1 MNHEY, CDR2 SVGAGI. With 0 bases clipped from V and 5 bases from J, the junction kept 6 bases outside the gene matches. CDR3 length equals 16 residues. CDR3 region: CASSYSGLAGRDTQYF. In DNA, the CDR3 is TGTGCCAGCAGTTACTCTGGGCTAGCGGGACGAGATACGCAGTATTTT.

Only a few counts were recorded for this clonotype. The chain's CDR3 is CSASRLAPQGDQFF. The CDR3 nucleotides read TGCAGTGCTAGTAGACTAGCGCCGCAGGGGGATCAGTTCTTC. This chain uses TRBV20-1 with TRBJ2-1; D is perhaps TRBD2 (8 bases). Germline CDR1 reads DFQATT; CDR2 reads SNEGSKA (reference sequence). V shed 3 bases and J shed 13 bases, with 22 bases lying between them. The CDR3 totals 14 residues.

This clonotype has only a few counts. The chain links TRBV23-1 to TRBJ2-1, with 9 bases lining up with TRBD1. TRBV23-1 is marked as an open reading frame, function uncertain. V trimming: 6 bases; J trimming: 2 bases; junction bases outside the gene matches: 23. The CDR3 sequence is 21 residues long. The CDR3 loop is CASRPKQDRGTSLKAYNEQFF. CDR3 bases: TGCGCCAGCAGACCAAAGCAGGACAGGGGAACTTCCTTAAAAGCCTACAATGAGCAGTTCTTC.

The gene calls are TRBV18 and TRBJ1-3; the D is unclear. Germline CDR1 KGHSH, CDR2 LQKENI. There are 16 residues in the CDR3. Deletions cut 2 bases from V and 2 bases from J, with 13 bases between. DNA of the CDR3: TGTGCCAGCTCACCAATAGACGCGGCTACTGGAAACACCATATATTTT. Translation: CASSPIDAATGNTIYF.

The chain links TRBV5-6 to TRBJ1-5; maybe TRBD1 (6 bases). Looked up from germline, CDR1 is SGHDT and CDR2 is YYEEEE. Trimming cost V 3 bases and J 5 bases, with 27 bases left between them. This CDR3 comprises 19 residues. The CDR3 DNA reads TGTGCCAGCAGCTCCCCACGGCTGTTGGGGGCGACGAAACATCAGCCCCAGCATTTT. It is translated as CASSSPRLLGATKHQPQHF.

V usage is TRBV20-1 and J usage is TRBJ2-3; perhaps TRBD2 as D (6 bases). V shed 0 bases and J shed 2 bases, with 12 bases lying between them. Germline CDR1 DFQATT, CDR2 SNEGSKA (reference sequence). The CDR3 loop spans 15 amino acids. The CDR3 loop reads CSAREGRGSTDTQYF. The CDR3 coding sequence is TGCAGTGCTAGAGAGGGGCGGGGATCCACAGATACGCAGTATTTT.

This clonotype was counted a single time. This CDR3 is missing its conserved last phenylalanine or tryptophan, likely due to a read error. The V and J genes are TRBV19 and TRBJ2-5; 9 bases map to TRBD1. This CDR3 has 15 residues. Germline-derived CDR1 and CDR2 are LNHDA and SQIVND (reference sequence). J was trimmed by 5 bases and V by 4 bases; bases with no gene match: 8. The CDR3 loop is CASSRTGVGKETQYS. The CDR3 DNA is TGTGCCAGTAGTAGGACAGGGGTCGGGAAGGAGACCCAGTACTCC.

Only a few counts were recorded for this clonotype. This sequence joins TRBV12-3 or TRBV12-4 and TRBJ1-1; no definite D call. The CDR3 sequence is 12 residues long. Trimming pared 6 bases from V and 6 bases from J, leaving 11 bases between. This CDR3 is CASSRPVAEAFF. CDR3 bases: TGTGCCAGCAGCCGTCCCGTAGCTGAAGCTTTCTTT.

A word on this clonotype: One junction end disagrees with the germline gene, perhaps due to a read error. The chain is built from TRBV5-8 and TRBJ2-7; 7 nucleotides match TRBD1. The CDR3 sequence is 14 residues long. CDR1 is SGHTS and CDR2 is YDEGEE in the germline V gene. Here the CDR3 DNA reads TGTGCCATCAGCCCCAGGGACAGCTGCTACGAGCAGTACTTC. The encoded protein is CAISPRDSCYEQYF.

This clonotype has a handful of counts. This CDR3 reads CASSLGSGQGFFGANVLTF. The CDR3 DNA follows: TGCGCCAGCAGCTTGGGATCGGGACAGGGGTTTTTCGGGGCCAACGTCCTGACTTTC. V usage is TRBV4-3 and J usage is TRBJ2-6; 10 bases fit TRBD1. The CDR3 is 19 amino acids. Germline V gene sequence: CDR1 LGHNA, CDR2 YSLEER. With V trimmed by 5 bases and J by 4 bases, 14 bases remained unmatched.

The rearrangement uses TRBV7-2 and TRBJ1-2; 7 bases match TRBD1. The germline CDR1 and CDR2 sequences are SGHTA and FQGNSA. Losses at the gene ends were 8 bases for V and 10 bases for J; bases not matched to a gene: 19. The CDR3 covers 15 residues. CDR3 nucleotides: TGTGCCAGCGGGGGACAGTCCTATGGAGCCGGCCACTACACCTTC. Its translation is CASGGQSYGAGHYTF.

This clonotype was seen more than once but under ten times. This chain uses TRBV3-1 with TRBJ2-7, with D possibly called TRBD1 or TRBD2 (5 bases each). Trimming took 0 bases from V and 0 from J, leaving 9 bases between them. CDR1 LGHDT and CDR2 YNNKEL come from the germline V gene (reference sequence). The CDR3 runs to 15 residues. This CDR3 is CASSQDPGPSYEQYF. CDR3 in DNA: TGTGCCAGCAGCCAAGATCCGGGACCCTCCTACGAGCAGTACTTC.

This clonotype was recorded a few times. As DNA, the CDR3 is TGCAGTGCTAGAGATCGAATAGCGGGAGGCTACGAGCAGTACTTC. Translated: CSARDRIAGGYEQYF. The chain employs TRBV20-1 and TRBJ2-7; 10 positions agree with TRBD2. J gave up 3 bases and V 0 bases, and 5 bases lay outside the gene matches. Germline loops: CDR1 DFQATT, CDR2 SNEGSKA (reference sequence). CDR3 length equals 15 residues.

This clonotype was recorded a few times. CDR3 nucleotide sequence: TGTGCCAGCAGCTTGGCTAACAGGGCAGGGGCCAACGTCCTGACTTTC. As protein: CASSLANRAGANVLTF. The rearrangement uses TRBV5-5 and TRBJ2-6, with D perhaps matching TRBD1 (6 bases). CDR1 SGHKS and CDR2 YYEKEE come from the germline V gene (reference sequence). The CDR3 consists of 16 residues. Trimming pared 0 bases from V and 4 bases from J, leaving 11 bases between. Based on the CDR3 plus reference TRBV5-5 and TRBJ2-6, the full variable domain is DAGVTQSPTHLIKTRGQQVTLRCSPISGHKSVSWYQQVLGQGPQFIFQYYEKEERGRGNFPDRFSARQFPNYSSELNVNALLLGDSALYLCASSLANRAGANVLTFGAGSRLTVL.